The clone carrying this T cell receptor beta chain was detected once. Its matching antigen is unknown. Generated by immunoSEQ multiplex PCR, the TCRdb table keeps only in-frame clones and is missing some. The data hold about 120,000 clones, with more than 70% observed a single time. This entry belongs to a study of T cell responses to AZD1222 COVID-19 vaccine. General study findings and limits: Sampling that yielded the repertoires occurred only after the peak T cell response.

V lost 7 bases and J lost 4, with 14 bases in between. The germline V gene has CDR1 LNHDA and CDR2 SQIVND (reference sequence). The CDR3 spans 13 residues. Sample: peripheral blood, taken on day 0 of AZD1222 vaccination. The clonotype comes from an adult in good health. V is TRBV19 and J is TRBJ2-7, with a possible D match to TRBD2 (5 bases). The CDR3 here is CASTPGRDYEQYF. The CDR3 region has the DNA TGTGCCAGTACGCCCGGCCGGGATTACGAGCAGTACTTC.